There are many counts of the clone carrying this T cell receptor beta chain. As yet, its antigen is unknown. The cDNA came from 5'RACE with 10-nucleotide random UMIs. A single run covered 15-18 subjects with over 160 million TCR-beta sequences. TCRdb called the 5' RACE reads again in MiXCR, with one record for every CDR3 protein. This sample yields 84,000 or so distinct CDR3 sequences, of which 13% are seen a single time; about 5% belongs to the top ten. The data belong to a study of neurological immune-mediated disorders. Broader study findings: Expanded clones shared no identical CDR3 amino acid sequences across subjects, which suggested private TCR-beta repertoires in all groups.

As to time point: longitudinal time-point 2. PBMCs stored at -80 C, numbering 2 million, were the origin of the unsorted libraries. The CDR3 runs 16 residues. Trimming removed 0 bases from V and 5 bases from J; junction bases left unmatched: 9. CDR1 and CDR2 from the germline V gene are MNHEY and SVGAGI. The source of this sequence is a female donor with HTLV-1-associated myelopathy (HAM/TSP). The gene calls are TRBV6-5 and TRBJ2-7; 8 bases align to TRBD1. The sequencing input was PBMCs. CDR3 in DNA: TGTGCCAGCAGTTACTCGATCGGGACAGGAGGGAACGAGCAGTACTTC. Translated: CASSYSIGTGGNEQYF.